Listed below are T cell receptor beta chains from one sample, sequenced in a study of molecular identifiers for immune sequencing clone quantification. TCRdb redid the calling of the PCR reads with MiXCR, one entry per CDR3 protein. This sample has around 460,000 distinct CDR3 sequences, with 20% to 25% found just once. The sequenced sample consisted of naive CD8+ T cells from blood, with Jurkat cell RNA spiked in. These receptors were collected from a human donor in good health. Some libraries in this study had Jurkat cell RNA spiked in. Each CDR3 is given with its conserved first and last residue. The order of the fields is D gene, V gene, J gene, clone size, CDR3 protein, CDR3 DNA. A D gene is named only where the DNA matches it firmly. Clone size, where shown, is once, few, many, or a class for clones that have expanded.

NA,TRBV28,TRBJ1-2,many,CASRGAEGYTF,TGTGCCAGCAGAGGAGCCGAAGGCTACACCTTC
NA,TRBV6-6,TRBJ1-1,many,CASSYDNGEAFF,TGTGCCAGCAGTTATGACAACGGTGAAGCTTTCTTT
NA,TRBV19,TRBJ1-1,few,CASIGGNTEAFF,TGTGCCAGTATTGGTGGGAACACTGAAGCTTTCTTT
TRBD1,TRBV5-5,TRBJ2-7,many,CASSLARQGAGYEQYF,TGTGCCAGCAGCTTGGCTCGGCAGGGGGCTGGCTACGAGCAGTACTTC
TRBD2,TRBV7-2,TRBJ2-7,many,CASSFRLAGGEQYF,TGTGCCAGCAGCTTCCGACTAGCGGGGGGCGAGCAGTACTTC
NA,TRBV12-3/TRBV12-4,TRBJ1-5,NA,CASSDGGDQPQHF,TGTGCCAGCAGTGACGGTGGGGATCAGCCCCAGCATTTT
TRBD2,TRBV29-1,TRBJ2-7,NA,CGVELAGPSYEQYF,TGCGGCGTTGAACTAGCGGGCCCATCCTACGAGCAGTACTTC
NA,TRBV20-1,TRBJ2-1,many,CSADPHDRYNEQFF,TGCAGTGCTGACCCCCATGACAGATACAATGAGCAGTTCTTC
TRBD1,TRBV6-2/TRBV6-3,TRBJ2-5,NA,CASSYRPTGGYQETQYF,TGTGCCAGCAGTTACCGGCCGACAGGGGGTTACCAAGAGACCCAGTACTTC
TRBD2,TRBV7-9,TRBJ2-7,NA,CASSEGTSGTYEQYF,TGTGCCAGCAGCGAAGGGACTAGCGGAACCTACGAGCAGTACTTC
NA,TRBV9,TRBJ2-7,many,CASSVEDIAYEQYF,TGTGCCAGCAGCGTAGAGGACATCGCCTACGAGCAGTACTTC
NA,TRBV24-1,TRBJ2-1,few,CATSDLDRLNEQFF,TGTGCCACCAGTGATTTGGACAGACTCAATGAGCAGTTCTTC
TRBD1,TRBV10-3,TRBJ1-1,many,CAISATRTGTNTEAFF,TGTGCCATCAGCGCAACCAGGACAGGGACGAACACTGAAGCTTTCTTT
NA,TRBV7-6,TRBJ2-7,few,CASSLLTDSYEQYF,TGTGCCAGCAGCCTACTTACTGACTCCTACGAGCAGTACTTC
NA,TRBV12-3/TRBV12-4,TRBJ2-4,NA,CASSLGTAPLEQYF,TGTGCCAGCAGTTTAGGGACAGCGCCGCTCGAACAGTACTTC
NA,TRBV5-1,TRBJ2-7,many,CASSLGRTSYEQYF,TGCGCCAGCAGCCTCGGACGGACATCCTACGAGCAGTACTTC
TRBD2,TRBV6-6,TRBJ2-3,many,CASSYSTRGGLTDTQYF,TGTGCCAGCAGTTACTCGACCCGCGGGGGGCTCACAGATACGCAGTATTTT